A single sample is the source of the 21 T cell receptor beta chains below, sequenced in a study of blood T cell repertoires in COVID-19. The assay was immunoSEQ multiplex PCR, and TCRdb's table has in-frame clones only and misses some. The sample lists roughly 180,000 clones; around 74% were seen once. Sequencing was done on a sample of peripheral blood. The origin of the receptors is an older woman with COVID-19, enrolled during active disease.

This clone is a singleton in its sample. The chain uses TRBV7-8 and TRBJ2-1; 9 bases fit TRBD1. The CDR3 spans 16 residues. The J segment lost 7 bases and the V segment lost 5 bases, leaving 12 bases of the junction unmatched. CDR1 and CDR2 from the germline V gene are SGHVS and FQNEAQ. CDR3 nucleotides: TGTGCCAGCAGCCTCCATACAGGGGGCAGTTTTAATGAGCAGTTCTTC. It translates to CASSLHTGGSFNEQFF.

The chain couples TRBV6-1 to TRBJ1-2, with no clear D. Germline CDR1 and CDR2: MNHNS and SASEGT. CDR3 length equals 15 residues. V lost 2 bases and J lost 4, with 14 bases in between. Here the CDR3 reads CASSELARVGYGYTF. The CDR3 DNA reads TGTGCCAGCAGTGAACTCGCCCGGGTTGGCTATGGCTACACCTTC.

At least ten counts were recorded for this clone. The rearrangement joins TRBV5-1 to TRBJ1-2; no clear D gene. V lost 3 bases and J 4 bases, leaving 13 bases between the germline ends. This CDR3 is built from 14 residues. Germline lookup yields CDR1 SGHRS and CDR2 YFSETQ. The CDR3 bases are TGCGCCAGCAGCTCCCAGGTTACGTCCTATGGCTACACCTTC. The encoded protein is CASSSQVTSYGYTF.

The chain joins TRBV10-1 to TRBJ2-3; no reliable D call. Trimming stripped 3 bases from V and 6 bases from J, with 10 bases between. This CDR3 comprises 13 residues. Per the germline V gene, CDR1 is WNHNN and CDR2 is SYGVQD (reference sequence). The DNA of the CDR3 is TGCGCCAGCAGTGAAGCCGTCGTGGATACGCAGTATTTT. Amino acid sequence: CASSEAVVDTQYF.

This chain uses TRBV19 with TRBJ1-1; a possible D gene is TRBD1 (6 bases). The CDR3 is made up of 13 amino acids. V lost 2 bases and J lost 5, with 9 bases in between. Germline lookup yields CDR1 LNHDA and CDR2 SQIVND (reference sequence). CDR3 amino acids: CASSITGRTEAFF. In DNA, the CDR3 is TGTGCCAGTAGTATAACAGGGAGAACTGAAGCTTTCTTT.

The J gene is TRBJ2-1, the V gene TRBV3-1 (or the pseudogene TRBV3-2), with D possibly matching TRBD2 (5 bases). The V gene's germline CDR1 is LGHDT and CDR2 YNNKEL (reference sequence). The germline V and J ends were trimmed by 4 bases and 7 bases, with 17 bases remaining between them. This CDR3 comprises 15 residues. In DNA, the CDR3 is TGTGCCAGCAGCCGAAATGCGGGCAGTGGAAATGAGCAGTTCTTC. This translates into CASSRNAGSGNEQFF.

The rearrangement uses TRBV7-3 and TRBJ2-1, with 13 nucleotides matching TRBD2. CDR1 and CDR2 (germline): SGHTA, FQGTGA. Germline trimming cut 5 bases from V and 0 bases from J; bases unmatched to any gene: 10. The CDR3 totals 19 residues. This chain's CDR3 is CASSLFSGLAGSSYNEQFF. CDR3 nucleotide sequence: TGTGCCAGCAGCCTATTCTCGGGACTAGCGGGGAGCTCCTACAATGAGCAGTTCTTC.

The chain carries TRBV5-1 and TRBJ2-7; perhaps TRBD2 as D (5 bases). V was cut by 0 bases and J by 6 bases, with 22 bases left in between. Germline lookup yields CDR1 SGHRS and CDR2 YFSETQ. The CDR3 contains 17 residues. The CDR3 coding sequence is TGCGCCAGCAGCTTGGCCGTGCCCTCACGGAGGATTTTCGAGCAGTACTTC. Translating it yields CASSLAVPSRRIFEQYF.

A few counts support this clone. V and J are TRBV28 and TRBJ1-1; D perhaps matches TRBD1 (6 bases). Germline lookup yields CDR1 MDHEN and CDR2 SYDVKM. V was cut by 6 bases and J by 0 bases, with 11 bases left in between. There are 14 residues in the CDR3. CDR3 amino acids: CASRISGVNTEAFF. For the CDR3, the DNA is TGTGCCAGCAGGATCTCAGGGGTGAACACTGAAGCTTTCTTT.

The chain combines TRBV15 with TRBJ2-7; TRBD2 is a possible D gene (5 bases). The CDR3 length is 12 residues. Germline V gives CDR1 LNHNV, CDR2 YYDKDF (reference sequence). V lost 6 bases and J lost 4, with 10 bases in between. Written as DNA, the CDR3 is TGTGCCACCAGTAAGGACTCTTACGAGCAGTACTTC. As protein: CATSKDSYEQYF.

This clone has a handful of counts. This chain uses TRBV5-1 with TRBJ1-1, with TRBD1 matching 7 bases. This CDR3 region has 15 residues. V was clipped by 7 bases and J by 6 bases; unmatched bases: 15. Germline CDR1 and CDR2: SGHRS and YFSETQ. Written as DNA, the CDR3 is TGCGCCAGCCGTACAGGGGCCCTAGGGGGTCCTGAAGCTTTCTTT. It translates to CASRTGALGGPEAFF.

The chain has TRBV28 and TRBJ1-6; a weak D match, TRBD1 (5 bases). The ends were cut back, 6 bases at V and 3 bases at J, with 12 bases in the middle. CDR3 length equals 15 residues. CDR1 and CDR2 from the germline V gene are MDHEN and SYDVKM. CDR3 in amino acids: CASSPRQSYNSPLHF. The CDR3, as DNA: TGTGCCAGCAGCCCCCGACAGAGCTATAATTCACCCCTCCACTTT.

The table lists this clone with a few counts. The chain links TRBV7-9 to TRBJ2-1; perhaps TRBD1 as D (6 bases). V was trimmed by 6 bases and J by 6 bases, leaving 18 bases between them. The CDR3 covers 15 residues. Per the germline V gene, CDR1 is SEHNR and CDR2 is FQNEAQ (reference sequence). The chain's CDR3 is CASRQGSGWSNEQFF. CDR3 sequence (DNA): TGTGCCAGCAGACAGGGCTCAGGTTGGTCCAATGAGCAGTTCTTC.

There are a few counts of this clone. The V call is TRBV29-1, the J call TRBJ2-7, with D maybe TRBD2 (6 bases). CDR1 SQVTM and CDR2 ANQGSEA come from the germline V gene. Trimming left V 7 bases short and J 6 bases short, with 16 bases between. The CDR3 is 12 amino acids. The CDR3 loop reads CSARDSSLEQYF. The CDR3 DNA sequence: TGCAGCGCCCGGGACTCATCTCTCGAGCAGTACTTC.

V usage is TRBV27 and J usage is TRBJ2-7, with TRBD1 as a possible D gene (6 bases). CDR3 length: 12 residues. Germline V gene lookup returns CDR1 MNHEY and CDR2 SMNVEV (reference sequence). Between the trimmed V and J ends, which lost 3 bases and 5 bases, there was a span of 8 bases. DNA of the CDR3: TGTGCCAGCAGTTTCAGGGGCCACGAGCAGTACTTC. Protein product: CASSFRGHEQYF.

The rearrangement joins TRBV28 to TRBJ2-1; D not certain. Germline V gene sequence: CDR1 MDHEN, CDR2 SYDVKM. V was cut by 2 bases and J by 3 bases, with 8 bases left in between. The CDR3 contains 14 residues. In DNA, the CDR3 is TGTGCCAGCAGTTTAAACCCAGACTACAATGAGCAGTTCTTC. This translates into CASSLNPDYNEQFF. Filled out from reference TRBV28 and TRBJ2-1, the complete variable domain reads DVKVTQSSRYLVKRTGEKVFLECVQDMDHENMFWYRQDPGLGLRLIYFSYDVKMKEKGDIPEGYSVSREKKERFSLILESASTNQTSMYLCASSLNPDYNEQFFGPGTRLTVL.

The chain employs TRBV9 and TRBJ2-5; TRBD2 might be the D (5 bases). This CDR3 has 13 amino acids. Trimming shortened V by 0 bases and J by 5 bases, and 8 bases separated the two germline ends. Germline V gene lookup returns CDR1 SGDLS and CDR2 YYNGEE. CDR3 sequence reads: CASSVGGDETQYF. The CDR3, as DNA: TGTGCCAGCAGCGTAGGGGGAGATGAGACCCAGTACTTC.

The chain has TRBV7-3 and TRBJ1-2, with D possibly TRBD1 on 5 matching bases. This CDR3 comprises 13 residues. Trimming pared 3 bases from V and 8 bases from J, leaving 13 bases between. From germline, CDR1 is SGHTA and CDR2 FQGTGA. The CDR3 region has the DNA TGTGCCAGCAGCTTGGTAGGGGCGCAGGGCTACACCTTC. Translated, it gives CASSLVGAQGYTF.

The chain uses TRBV29-1 and TRBJ1-1; D remains unclear. The CDR3 has 12 residues. Trimming stripped 5 bases from V and 0 bases from J, with 7 bases between. Germline-derived CDR1 and CDR2 are SQVTM and ANQGSEA. The CDR3 is CSVRVVNTEAFF. The CDR3 DNA sequence: TGCAGCGTTCGCGTAGTGAACACTGAAGCTTTCTTT.

As regards this clone: The sample contains more than one DNA sequence encoding this CDR3. V and J are TRBV6-6 and TRBJ2-1; D remains unclear. The CDR3 totals 13 residues. Trimming left V 5 bases short and J 3 bases short, with 8 bases between. Germline-derived CDR1 and CDR2 are MNHNY and SVGAGI (reference sequence). The chain's CDR3 is CASSRSGYNEQFF. The CDR3 coding sequence is TGTGCCAGCAGTCGGTCGGGCTACAATGAGCAGTTCTTC.

This clone was recorded only once. J is TRBJ1-2 and V is TRBV19, with D maybe TRBD1 (5 bases). V was shortened by 11 bases and J by 8 bases, with 27 bases between the two germline ends. Germline V gene data show CDR1 as LNHDA and CDR2 as SQIVND (reference sequence). The CDR3 has 15 amino acids. CDR3 sequence: CAVGEVTAGWNGYTF. CDR3 in DNA: TGTGCCGTAGGGGAGGTAACGGCAGGGTGGAACGGCTACACCTTC. The whole variable domain, remainder taken from reference TRBV19 and TRBJ1-2, is DGGITQSPKYLFRKEGQNVTLSCEQNLNHDAMYWYRQDPGQGLRLIYYSQIVNDFQKGDIAEGYSVSREKKESFPLTVTSAQKNPTAFYLCAVGEVTAGWNGYTFGSGTRLTVV.